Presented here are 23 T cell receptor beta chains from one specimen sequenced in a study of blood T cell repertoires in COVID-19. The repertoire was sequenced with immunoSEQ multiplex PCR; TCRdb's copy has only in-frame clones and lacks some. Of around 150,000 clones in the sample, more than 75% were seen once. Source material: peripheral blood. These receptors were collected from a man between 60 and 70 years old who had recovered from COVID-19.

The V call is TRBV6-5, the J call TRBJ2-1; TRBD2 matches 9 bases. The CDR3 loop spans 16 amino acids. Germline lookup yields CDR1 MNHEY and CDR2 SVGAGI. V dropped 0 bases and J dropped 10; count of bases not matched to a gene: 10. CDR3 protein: CASSYSGGGVHFEQFF. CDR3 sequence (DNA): TGTGCCAGCAGTTACTCCGGCGGGGGGGTCCATTTCGAGCAGTTCTTC.

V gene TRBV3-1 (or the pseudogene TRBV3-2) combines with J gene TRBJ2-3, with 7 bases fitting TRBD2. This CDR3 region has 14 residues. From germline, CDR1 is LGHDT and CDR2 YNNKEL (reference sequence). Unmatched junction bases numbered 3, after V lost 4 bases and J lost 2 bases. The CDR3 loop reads CASSRGLYTDTQYF. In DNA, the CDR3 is TGTGCCAGCAGCCGGGGACTATACACAGATACGCAGTATTTT.

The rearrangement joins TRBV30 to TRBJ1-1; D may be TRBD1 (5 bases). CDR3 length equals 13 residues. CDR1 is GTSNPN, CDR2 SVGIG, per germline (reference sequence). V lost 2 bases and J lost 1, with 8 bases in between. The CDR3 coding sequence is TGTGCCTGGAGTTCCGGGGGGAACACTGAAGCTTTCTTT. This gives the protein CAWSSGGNTEAFF.

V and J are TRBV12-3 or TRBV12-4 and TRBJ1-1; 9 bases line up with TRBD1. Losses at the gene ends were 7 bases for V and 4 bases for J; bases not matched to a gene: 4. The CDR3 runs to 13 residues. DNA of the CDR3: TGTGCCAGCACTCAGGACAGGGGCACTGAAGCTTTCTTT. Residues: CASTQDRGTEAFF.

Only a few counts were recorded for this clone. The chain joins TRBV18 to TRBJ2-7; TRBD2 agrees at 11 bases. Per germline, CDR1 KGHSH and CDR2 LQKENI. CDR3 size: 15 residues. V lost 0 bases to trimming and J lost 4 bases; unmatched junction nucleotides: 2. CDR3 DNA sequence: TGTGCCAGCTCACCACCACTAGCGGGAGCTTACGAGCAGTACTTC. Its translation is CASSPPLAGAYEQYF.

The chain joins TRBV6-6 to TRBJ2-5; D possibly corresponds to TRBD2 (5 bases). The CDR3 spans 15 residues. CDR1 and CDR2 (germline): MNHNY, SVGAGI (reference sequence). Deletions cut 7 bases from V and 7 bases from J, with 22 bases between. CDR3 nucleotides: TGTGCCAGCATTTATAAGTCAGGAGGAGGAGGGACCCAGTACTTC. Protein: CASIYKSGGGGTQYF.

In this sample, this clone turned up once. In DNA form, the CDR3 reads TGCGCCAGCAGCTTGGGCGGCTACTTCACAGATACGCAGTATTTT. As protein: CASSLGGYFTDTQYF. This rearrangement joins TRBV5-1 to TRBJ2-3; no definite D call. The CDR3 runs 15 residues. Deletions cut 0 bases from V and 2 bases from J, with 10 bases between. Germline CDR1 is SGHRS and CDR2 is YFSETQ.

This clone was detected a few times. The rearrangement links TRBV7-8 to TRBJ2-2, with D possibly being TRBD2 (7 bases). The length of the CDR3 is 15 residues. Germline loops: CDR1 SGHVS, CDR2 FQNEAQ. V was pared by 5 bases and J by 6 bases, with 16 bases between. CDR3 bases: TGTGCCAGCAGCCTGGGGCGGGGGCTTTCCGGGGAGCTGTTTTTT. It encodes CASSLGRGLSGELFF.

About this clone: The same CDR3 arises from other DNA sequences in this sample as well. The CDR3 reads CASSLAGEGTEAFF. The CDR3 bases are TGTGCCAGCAGCTTAGCGGGGGAGGGAACTGAAGCTTTCTTT. The J gene is TRBJ1-1, the V gene TRBV7-8; D perhaps matches TRBD1 (5 bases). The germline V gene encodes CDR1 SGHVS and CDR2 FQNEAQ. The CDR3 sequence is 14 residues long. With 0 bases removed from V and 5 bases from J, the gap between germline ends came to 10 bases.

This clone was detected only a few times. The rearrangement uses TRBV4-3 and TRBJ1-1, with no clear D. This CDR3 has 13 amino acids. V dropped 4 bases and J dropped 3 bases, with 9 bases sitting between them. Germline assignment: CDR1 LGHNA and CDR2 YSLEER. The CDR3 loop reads CASSLGEDTEAFF. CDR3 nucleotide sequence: TGCGCCAGCAGCCTTGGGGAGGACACTGAAGCTTTCTTT.

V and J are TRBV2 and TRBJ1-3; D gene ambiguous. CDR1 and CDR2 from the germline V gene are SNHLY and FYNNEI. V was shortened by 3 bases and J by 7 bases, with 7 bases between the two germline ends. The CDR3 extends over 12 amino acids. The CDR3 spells CASSEGGNTIYF. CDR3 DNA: TGTGCCAGCAGTGAGGGCGGGAACACCATATATTTT.

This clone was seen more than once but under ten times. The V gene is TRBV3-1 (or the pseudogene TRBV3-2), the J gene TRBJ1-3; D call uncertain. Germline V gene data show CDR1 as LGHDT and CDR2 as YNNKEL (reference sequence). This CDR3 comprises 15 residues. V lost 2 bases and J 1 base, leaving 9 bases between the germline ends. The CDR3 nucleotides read TGTGCCAGCAGCCAAAATCCGTTTTCTGGAAACACCATATATTTT. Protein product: CASSQNPFSGNTIYF.

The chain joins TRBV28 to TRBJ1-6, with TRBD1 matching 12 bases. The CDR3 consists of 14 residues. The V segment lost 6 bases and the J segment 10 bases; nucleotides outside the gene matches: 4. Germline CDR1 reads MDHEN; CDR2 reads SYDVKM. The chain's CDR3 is CASRPGTGGSPLHF. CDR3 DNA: TGTGCCAGCAGACCCGGGACAGGGGGCTCACCCCTCCACTTT.

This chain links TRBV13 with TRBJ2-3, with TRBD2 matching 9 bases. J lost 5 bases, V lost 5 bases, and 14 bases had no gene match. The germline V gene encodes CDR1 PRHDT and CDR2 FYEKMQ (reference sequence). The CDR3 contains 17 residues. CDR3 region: CASSPPEGRGGGDTQYF. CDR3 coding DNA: TGTGCCAGCAGCCCCCCCGAGGGGCGGGGGGGCGGAGATACGCAGTATTTT.

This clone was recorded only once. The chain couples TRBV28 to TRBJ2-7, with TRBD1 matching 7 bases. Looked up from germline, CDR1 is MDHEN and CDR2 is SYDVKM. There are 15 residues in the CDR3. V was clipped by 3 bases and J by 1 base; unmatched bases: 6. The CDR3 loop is CASSFRQGVSYEQYF. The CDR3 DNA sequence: TGTGCCAGCAGTTTTCGACAGGGTGTTTCCTACGAGCAGTACTTC.

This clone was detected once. DNA of the CDR3: TGTGCCAGCGCATGGGACAGGAGATACGAGCAGTACTTC. It codes for CASAWDRRYEQYF. The chain recombines TRBV28 with TRBJ2-7; 8 bases are shared with TRBD1. Losses at the gene ends were 8 bases for V and 4 bases for J; bases not matched to a gene: 7. From germline, CDR1 is MDHEN and CDR2 SYDVKM. The CDR3 loop spans 13 amino acids.

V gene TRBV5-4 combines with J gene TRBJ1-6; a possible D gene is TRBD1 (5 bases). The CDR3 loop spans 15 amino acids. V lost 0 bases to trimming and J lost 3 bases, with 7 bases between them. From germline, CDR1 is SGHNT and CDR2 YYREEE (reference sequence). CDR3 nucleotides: TGTGCCAGCAGCTTGGAGGGGATCTATAATTCACCCCTCCACTTT. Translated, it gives CASSLEGIYNSPLHF. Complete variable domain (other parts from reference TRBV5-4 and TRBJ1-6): ETGVTQSPTHLIKTRGQQVTLRCSSQSGHNTVSWYQQALGQGPQFIFQYYREEENGRGNFPPRFSGLQFPNYSSELNVNALELDDSALYLCASSLEGIYNSPLHFGNGTRLTVT.

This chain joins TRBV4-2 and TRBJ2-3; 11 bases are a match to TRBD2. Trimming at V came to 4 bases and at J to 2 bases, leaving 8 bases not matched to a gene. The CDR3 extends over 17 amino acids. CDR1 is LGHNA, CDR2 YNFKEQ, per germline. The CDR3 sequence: CASSRATSGSVTDTQYF. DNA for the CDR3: TGTGCCAGCAGCCGAGCTACTAGCGGGAGCGTCACAGATACGCAGTATTTT.

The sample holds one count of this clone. The DNA of the CDR3 is TGTGCCAGCAGCTTAGATCGGCGGGGTGAAGCTTTCTTT. It yields the protein CASSLDRRGEAFF. The chain has TRBV11-3 and TRBJ1-1; D gene uncertain. The ends were cut back, 0 bases at V and 7 bases at J, with 9 bases in the middle. The CDR3 has 13 residues. CDR1 and CDR2 (germline): SGHNT, YENEEA.

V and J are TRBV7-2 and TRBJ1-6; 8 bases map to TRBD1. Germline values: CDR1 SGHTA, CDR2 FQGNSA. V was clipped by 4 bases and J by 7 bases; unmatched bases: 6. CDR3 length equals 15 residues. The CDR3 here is CASSSPQGENSPLHF. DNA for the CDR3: TGTGCCAGCAGCTCCCCACAGGGGGAAAATTCACCCCTCCACTTT.

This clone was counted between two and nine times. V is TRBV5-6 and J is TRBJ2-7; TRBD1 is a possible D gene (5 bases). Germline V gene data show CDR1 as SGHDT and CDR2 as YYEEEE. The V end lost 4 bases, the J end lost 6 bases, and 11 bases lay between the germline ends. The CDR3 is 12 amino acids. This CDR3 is CASSRRQIEQYF. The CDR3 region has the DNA TGTGCCAGCAGCCGTCGACAGATCGAGCAGTACTTC. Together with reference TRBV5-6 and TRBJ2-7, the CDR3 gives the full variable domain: DAGVTQSPTHLIKTRGQQVTLRCSPKSGHDTVSWYQQALGQGPQFIFQYYEEEERQRGNFPDRFSGHQFPNYSSELNVNALLLGDSALYLCASSRRQIEQYFGPGTRLTVT.

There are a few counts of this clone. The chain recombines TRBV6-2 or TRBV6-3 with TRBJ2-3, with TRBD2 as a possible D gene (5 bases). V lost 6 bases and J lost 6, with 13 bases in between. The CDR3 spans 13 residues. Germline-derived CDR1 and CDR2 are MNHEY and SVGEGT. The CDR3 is CASSPGPGDTQYF. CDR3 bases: TGTGCCAGCAGCCCAGGCCCGGGGGATACGCAGTATTTT.

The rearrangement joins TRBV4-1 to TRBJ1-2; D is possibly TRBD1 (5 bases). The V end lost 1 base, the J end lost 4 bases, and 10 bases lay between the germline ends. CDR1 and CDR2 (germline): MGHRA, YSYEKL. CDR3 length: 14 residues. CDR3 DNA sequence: TGCGCCAGCAGCCAAGGGCAGGGCCCCTATGGCTACACCTTC. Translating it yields CASSQGQGPYGYTF.